One and the same sample provided the 31 T cell receptor beta chains below, sequenced in a study of long-term antiretroviral therapy in people with HIV. Version v3.0 of the immunoSEQ assay ran at survey level. Using immunoSEQ multiplex PCR, the repertoire was profiled, and TCRdb retains in-frame clones only, with some absent. The sample records 25,000 or so clones, around four fifths being singletons. This specimen consisted of unsorted PBMCs, obtained 1.5 years before starting antiretroviral therapy. These receptors were collected from a man younger than 35 with HIV.

The rearrangement joins TRBV11-2 to TRBJ1-5; no firm D call. CDR3 length: 15 amino acids. Germline lookup yields CDR1 SGHAT and CDR2 FQNNGV. V gave up 1 base and J gave up 0 bases, with 7 bases separating them. This CDR3 is CASSLGTYSNQPQHF. In DNA, the CDR3 is TGTGCCAGCAGCTTAGGGACTTATAGCAATCAGCCCCAGCATTTT.

The rearrangement joins TRBV19 to TRBJ2-7, with D perhaps matching TRBD2 (6 bases). CDR3 size: 14 residues. The germline V gene encodes CDR1 LNHDA and CDR2 SQIVND (reference sequence). V was cut by 3 bases and J by 2 bases, with 11 bases left in between. The DNA for the CDR3 is TGTGCCAGTAGTATCGGGACTGTTACCTACGAGCAGTACTTC. Amino acids: CASSIGTVTYEQYF.

A single count supports this clone. The J gene is TRBJ2-3, the V gene TRBV10-3; perhaps TRBD2 as D (6 bases). The CDR3 consists of 18 residues. Germline lookup yields CDR1 ENHRY and CDR2 SYGVKD. Trimming stripped 3 bases from V and 0 bases from J, with 19 bases between. The CDR3, as DNA: TGTGCCATCAGTGAAACGAGCGGGTGGCGGGGTAGCACAGATACGCAGTATTTT. It is translated as CAISETSGWRGSTDTQYF.

The rearrangement joins TRBV7-9 to TRBJ2-1; D remains ambiguous. The CDR3 consists of 13 residues. The germline V gene has CDR1 SEHNR and CDR2 FQNEAQ (reference sequence). V was shortened by 4 bases and J by 7 bases, with 11 bases between the two germline ends. The CDR3 reads CASSSSTWNEQFF. The DNA of the CDR3 is TGTGCCAGCAGCTCCTCGACTTGGAATGAGCAGTTCTTC.

There are a few counts of this clone. V usage is TRBV19 and J usage is TRBJ2-2, with D possibly called TRBD1 or TRBD2 (5 bases each). CDR3 length equals 15 residues. Germline CDR1 LNHDA, CDR2 SQIVND (reference sequence). Deletions cut 5 bases from V and 4 bases from J, with 14 bases between. CDR3 sequence (DNA): TGTGCCAGTAGTGGGACGTTATCGGGCACCGGGGAGCTGTTTTTT. Its protein product is CASSGTLSGTGELFF.

Within the sample, this clone is medium-sized. This sequence joins TRBV27 and TRBJ2-5; 12 bases are shared with TRBD2. The CDR3 has 14 residues. CDR1 MNHEY and CDR2 SMNVEV come from the germline V gene (reference sequence). V dropped 5 bases and J dropped 5; count of bases not matched to a gene: 3. CDR3 sequence reads: CASSPSGGAETQYF. The CDR3 region has the DNA TGTGCCAGCAGTCCTAGCGGGGGGGCTGAGACCCAGTACTTC.

The CDR3 loop is CASSPGGAATNEKLFF. CDR3 nucleotides: TGCGCCAGCAGCCCGGGGGGGGCCGCAACTAATGAAAAACTGTTTTTT. The V and J genes are TRBV5-1 and TRBJ1-4; D is possibly TRBD1 (6 bases). Germline V gene sequence: CDR1 SGHRS, CDR2 YFSETQ. The germline V and J ends were trimmed by 4 bases and 0 bases, with 13 bases remaining between them. There are 16 residues in the CDR3.

A few counts support this clone. The chain recombines TRBV9 with TRBJ1-5, with TRBD1 matching over 9 bases. Per the germline V gene, CDR1 is SGDLS and CDR2 is YYNGEE. Trimming removed 2 bases from V and 8 bases from J; junction bases left unmatched: 8. The CDR3 consists of 15 residues. Here the CDR3 reads CASSVTGGIMEPQHF. For the CDR3, the DNA is TGTGCCAGCAGCGTCACAGGGGGCATCATGGAGCCCCAGCATTTT.

Remarks on this clone: The junction departs from germline at one end; a sequencing error may be responsible. V gene TRBV28 combines with J gene TRBJ2-7; a weak D match, TRBD1 (6 bases). The CDR3 extends over 13 amino acids. Per the germline V gene, CDR1 is MDHEN and CDR2 is SYDVKM. DNA for the CDR3: TGTGCCAGCAGTCCCTCCCGAGGACAGCCCCTGAACTTC. It codes for CASSPSRGQPLNF.

The chain recombines TRBV6-1 with TRBJ1-5; 7 nucleotides agree with TRBD1. The V gene's germline CDR1 is MNHNS and CDR2 SASEGT. The CDR3 covers 17 residues. The V and J ends lost 1 base and 0 bases, in that order; junction bases with no gene match: 6. The CDR3 loop is CASSEGAGGLSNQPQHF. CDR3 DNA sequence: TGTGCCAGCAGTGAAGGGGCAGGGGGTCTTAGCAATCAGCCCCAGCATTTT.

The genes are TRBV18 and TRBJ1-5; unclear D gene. Germline assignment: CDR1 KGHSH and CDR2 LQKENI. The CDR3 is made up of 15 amino acids. Trimming shortened V by 3 bases and J by 3 bases, and 12 bases separated the two germline ends. CDR3 loop: CASSPEGSFNQPQHF. In nucleotides, the CDR3 is TGTGCCAGCTCACCGGAAGGGTCGTTCAATCAGCCCCAGCATTTT.

The chain uses TRBV19 and TRBJ1-5; D uncertain. CDR3 length: 13 residues. V was trimmed by 5 bases and J by 0 bases, leaving 5 bases between them. Germline lookup yields CDR1 LNHDA and CDR2 SQIVND (reference sequence). CDR3 coding DNA: TGTGCCAGTAGTCACGGTAGCAATCAGCCCCAGCATTTT. Its translation: CASSHGSNQPQHF.

The J gene is TRBJ1-5, the V gene TRBV2; D gene unclear. CDR3 length equals 12 residues. In germline, CDR1 is SNHLY, CDR2 FYNNEI. Between the trimmed V and J ends, which lost 3 bases and 2 bases, there was a span of 2 bases. CDR3 nucleotide sequence: TGTGCCAGCAGTGAGGGCAATCAGCCCCAGCATTTT. It specifies CASSEGNQPQHF.

The chain couples TRBV18 to TRBJ2-7, with D possibly matching TRBD2 (6 bases). Germline assignment: CDR1 KGHSH and CDR2 LQKENI. Trimming removed 2 bases from V and 0 bases from J, with 14 bases in between. This CDR3 is built from 16 residues. CDR3 amino acids: CASSPMGSGSSYEQYF. The CDR3 DNA is TGTGCCAGCTCACCAATGGGATCCGGGAGCTCCTACGAGCAGTACTTC.

The chain carries TRBV6-5 and TRBJ2-2; 8 nucleotides align to TRBD1. CDR1 and CDR2 (germline): MNHEY, SVGAGI. The trim removed 0 bases at V and 4 bases at J, leaving 4 bases unmatched. The CDR3 runs to 16 residues. CDR3 protein: CASSYSATGATGELFF. CDR3 nucleotides: TGTGCCAGCAGTTACTCCGCGACAGGGGCCACCGGGGAGCTGTTTTTT.

This clone was picked up a small number of times. The chain couples TRBV2 to TRBJ2-1; D remains unclear. The germline gives CDR1 SNHLY, CDR2 FYNNEI. This CDR3 spans 8 amino acids. The V end lost 6 bases, the J end lost 10 bases, and 1 base lay between the germline ends. The CDR3 spells CASSEQFF. The CDR3 DNA sequence: TGTGCCAGCAGCGAGCAGTTCTTC.

V and J are TRBV6-5 and TRBJ2-7; 10 nucleotides match TRBD2. The CDR3 loop spans 14 amino acids. CDR1 is MNHEY and CDR2 is SVGAGI in the germline V gene. The ends lost 6 bases at V and 3 bases at J; junction bases unmatched: 5. CDR3 region: CASRRTSGIYEQYF. CDR3 coding DNA: TGTGCCAGCAGGAGGACTAGCGGCATCTACGAGCAGTACTTC.

This clone was counted between two and nine times. This chain uses TRBV28 with TRBJ1-5; D might be TRBD1 (5 bases). The ends were cut back, 7 bases at V and 9 bases at J, with 13 bases in the middle. CDR1 is MDHEN and CDR2 is SYDVKM in the germline V gene. The CDR3 length is 12 residues. As DNA, the CDR3 is TGTGCCAGCACCGCGCTTAGGGGGCCCCAGCATTTT. It encodes CASTALRGPQHF.

The chain employs TRBV5-1 and TRBJ2-3; D call uncertain. Trimming removed 4 bases from V and 0 bases from J, with 15 bases in between. The CDR3 is made up of 16 amino acids. Germline V gene lookup returns CDR1 SGHRS and CDR2 YFSETQ. The CDR3 sequence is CASSETRTASTDTQYF. Written as DNA, the CDR3 is TGCGCCAGCAGCGAAACTCGGACGGCTAGCACAGATACGCAGTATTTT.

The rearrangement uses TRBV5-6 and TRBJ2-1; 9 bases match TRBD2. Germline CDR1 is SGHDT and CDR2 is YYEEEE. CDR3 size: 15 residues. The junction had 4 bases not matched to a gene; V was cut back by 3 bases and J by 3 bases. CDR3 nucleotides: TGTGCCAGCAGCTGGGGACTAGCAGTCTACAATGAGCAGTTCTTC. It encodes CASSWGLAVYNEQFF.

J is TRBJ2-7 and V is TRBV4-1; 7 bases are a match to TRBD2. The CDR3 totals 18 residues. Germline loops: CDR1 MGHRA, CDR2 YSYEKL. J lost 0 bases, V lost 1 base, and 12 bases had no gene match. The CDR3 protein is CASSQAEAGDLPSYEQYF. CDR3 sequence (DNA): TGCGCCAGCAGCCAAGCCGAGGCGGGAGACCTACCCTCCTACGAGCAGTACTTC.

This chain joins TRBV2 and TRBJ2-1; 11 nucleotides align to TRBD2. The J segment lost 7 bases and the V segment lost 1 base, leaving 12 bases of the junction unmatched. This CDR3 is built from 18 residues. Germline V gives CDR1 SNHLY, CDR2 FYNNEI. The CDR3 here is CASSEVAGGTSFRNEQFF. DNA of the CDR3: TGTGCCAGCAGTGAAGTAGCGGGAGGGACAAGCTTTAGGAATGAGCAGTTCTTC.

This clone was counted once. The chain uses TRBV19 and TRBJ1-1; 10 bases agree with TRBD1. The CDR3 consists of 15 residues. Per germline, CDR1 LNHDA and CDR2 SQIVND (reference sequence). With 5 bases clipped from V and 7 bases from J, the junction kept 10 bases outside the gene matches. CDR3 sequence: CASSGPGQGKSEAFF. The CDR3, as DNA: TGTGCCAGTAGTGGACCGGGACAGGGGAAGAGTGAAGCTTTCTTT.

The chain couples TRBV6-6 to TRBJ2-2; D remains ambiguous. Germline CDR1 MNHNY, CDR2 SVGAGI (reference sequence). This CDR3 has 14 residues. V lost 2 bases and J lost 8, with 12 bases in between. The CDR3 region has the DNA TGTGCCAGCAGTTACAGCGTGGTCGGGGGGGAGCTGTTTTTT. Protein sequence: CASSYSVVGGELFF.

V gene TRBV5-1 combines with J gene TRBJ2-5; no clear D gene. This CDR3 has 14 amino acids. The germline CDR1 and CDR2 sequences are SGHRS and YFSETQ. V was shortened by 0 bases and J by 1 base, with 7 bases between the two germline ends. The CDR3 spells CASSLASTQETQYF. CDR3 DNA: TGCGCCAGCAGCTTGGCATCTACCCAAGAGACCCAGTACTTC. Full variable domain (rest looked up from reference TRBV5-1 and TRBJ2-5): KAGVTQTPRYLIKTRGQQVTLSCSPISGHRSVSWYQQTPGQGLQFLFEYFSETQRNKGNFPGRFSGRQFSNSRSEMNVSTLELGDSALYLCASSLASTQETQYFGPGTRLLVL.

This chain links TRBV28 with TRBJ2-7; TRBD2 might be the D (6 bases). The CDR3 consists of 13 residues. V was pared by 6 bases and J by 9 bases, with 18 bases between. Germline V gene lookup returns CDR1 MDHEN and CDR2 SYDVKM. CDR3 DNA: TGTGCCAGCAGCCGAGGGACTCCCTGGGGGCAGTACTTC. It translates to CASSRGTPWGQYF. The entire variable domain, with the rest obtained from reference TRBV28 and TRBJ2-7, is as follows: DVKVTQSSRYLVKRTGEKVFLECVQDMDHENMFWYRQDPGLGLRLIYFSYDVKMKEKGDIPEGYSVSREKKERFSLILESASTNQTSMYLCASSRGTPWGQYFGPGTRLTVT.

The rearrangement joins TRBV7-9 to TRBJ2-3; the D call may be TRBD1 or TRBD2 (5 bases each). Germline V CDR1 and CDR2: SEHNR, FQNEAQ (reference sequence). Trimming removed 5 bases at V and 0 bases at J, with 12 bases between. CDR3 length: 15 amino acids. The CDR3 here is CASSLGRPSTDTQYF. DNA for the CDR3: TGTGCCAGCAGCCTGGGACGGCCTAGCACAGATACGCAGTATTTT. Full variable domain (rest looked up from reference TRBV7-9 and TRBJ2-3): DTGVSQNPRHKITKRGQNVTFRCDPISEHNRLYWYRQTLGQGPEFLTYFQNEAQLEKSRLLSDRFSAERPKGSFSTLEIQRTEQGDSAMYLCASSLGRPSTDTQYFGPGTRLTVL.

V is TRBV28 and J is TRBJ2-4; 8 bases map to TRBD2. Germline CDR1 is MDHEN and CDR2 is SYDVKM. V was pared by 5 bases and J by 0 bases, with 6 bases of the junction left unmatched. This CDR3 has 16 residues. The CDR3 sequence is CASSPLLAGAKNIQYF. The DNA of the CDR3 is TGTGCCAGCAGTCCCCTTCTAGCGGGAGCCAAAAACATTCAGTACTTC.

This chain links TRBV11-2 with TRBJ1-2; 10 nucleotides agree with TRBD1. Germline V gives CDR1 SGHAT, CDR2 FQNNGV. After removal of 2 bases from V and 7 bases from J, the junction contained 10 bases not matched to a gene. CDR3 length: 16 residues. The CDR3: CASSLTTGQGPLGYTF. CDR3 in DNA: TGTGCCAGCAGCTTAACCACGGGACAGGGGCCTCTTGGCTACACCTTC.

V gene TRBV5-6 combines with J gene TRBJ2-3, with D perhaps matching TRBD2 (5 bases). Germline CDR1 is SGHDT and CDR2 is YYEEEE. V gave up 6 bases and J gave up 3 bases, with 14 bases separating them. This CDR3 spans 14 amino acids. This CDR3 is CASTPGMGTDTQYF. CDR3 bases: TGTGCCAGCACCCCGGGGATGGGAACAGATACGCAGTATTTT.

The J gene is TRBJ2-2, the V gene TRBV6-5, with D perhaps TRBD1 or TRBD2 (5 bases each). Germline V gene lookup returns CDR1 MNHEY and CDR2 SVGAGI. CDR3 length: 13 residues. Trimming took off 5 bases at V and 7 bases at J, with 11 bases between the two ends. The CDR3 sequence: CASSATRGGELFF. CDR3 bases: TGTGCCAGCAGTGCAACTAGGGGCGGGGAGCTGTTTTTT.